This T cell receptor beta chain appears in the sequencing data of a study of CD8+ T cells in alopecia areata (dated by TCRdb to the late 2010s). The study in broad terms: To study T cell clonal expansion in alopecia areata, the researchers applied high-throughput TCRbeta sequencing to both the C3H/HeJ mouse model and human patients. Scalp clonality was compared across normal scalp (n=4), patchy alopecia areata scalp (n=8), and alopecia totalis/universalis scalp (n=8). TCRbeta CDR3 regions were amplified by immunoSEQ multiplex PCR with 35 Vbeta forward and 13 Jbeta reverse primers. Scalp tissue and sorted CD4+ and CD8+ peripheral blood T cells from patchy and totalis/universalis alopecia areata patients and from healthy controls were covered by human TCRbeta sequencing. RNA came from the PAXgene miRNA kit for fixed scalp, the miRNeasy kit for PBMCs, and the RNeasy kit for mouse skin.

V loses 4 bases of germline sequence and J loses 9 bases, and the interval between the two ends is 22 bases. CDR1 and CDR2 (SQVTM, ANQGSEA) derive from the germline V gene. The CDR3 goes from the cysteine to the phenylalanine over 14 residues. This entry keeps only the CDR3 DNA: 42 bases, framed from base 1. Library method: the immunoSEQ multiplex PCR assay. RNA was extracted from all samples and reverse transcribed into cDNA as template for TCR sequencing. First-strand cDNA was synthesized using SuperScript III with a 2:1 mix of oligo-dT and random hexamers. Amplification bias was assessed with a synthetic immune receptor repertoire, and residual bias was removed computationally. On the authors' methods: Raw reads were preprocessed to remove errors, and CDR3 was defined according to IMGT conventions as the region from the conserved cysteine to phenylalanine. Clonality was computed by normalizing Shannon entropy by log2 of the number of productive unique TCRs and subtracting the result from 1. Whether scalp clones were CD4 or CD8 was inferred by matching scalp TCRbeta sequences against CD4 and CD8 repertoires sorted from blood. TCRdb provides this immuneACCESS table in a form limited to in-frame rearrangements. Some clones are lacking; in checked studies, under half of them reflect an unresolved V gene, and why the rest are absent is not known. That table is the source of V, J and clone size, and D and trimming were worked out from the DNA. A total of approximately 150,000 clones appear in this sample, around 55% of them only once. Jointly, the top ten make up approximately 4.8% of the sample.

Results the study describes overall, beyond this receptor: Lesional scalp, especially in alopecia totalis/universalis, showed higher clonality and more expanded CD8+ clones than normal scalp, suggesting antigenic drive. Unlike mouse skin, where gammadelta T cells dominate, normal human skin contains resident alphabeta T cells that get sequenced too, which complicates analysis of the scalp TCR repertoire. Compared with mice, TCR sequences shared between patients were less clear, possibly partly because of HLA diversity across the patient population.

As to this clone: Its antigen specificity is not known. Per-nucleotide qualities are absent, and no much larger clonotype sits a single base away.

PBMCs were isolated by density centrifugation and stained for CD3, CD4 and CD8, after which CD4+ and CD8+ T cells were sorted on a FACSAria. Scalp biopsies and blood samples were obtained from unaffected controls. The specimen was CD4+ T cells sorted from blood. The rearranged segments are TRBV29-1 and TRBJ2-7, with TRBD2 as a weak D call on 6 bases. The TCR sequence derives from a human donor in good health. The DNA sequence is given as TGCAGCGTTGCTTCGGCGCAGGGAGGTGGCGGGCAGTACTTC. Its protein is CSVASAQGGGGQYF.